Presented here are 21 T cell receptor beta chains from one specimen sequenced in a study of cytomegalovirus exposure and HLA in healthy donors. With 60 Vbeta and 13 Jbeta primers, the PCR was carried out. Only in-frame clones appear in the TCRdb table, and some are missing; sequencing was by immunoSEQ multiplex PCR. The sample shows approximately 76,000 clones, about 80% of them seen only once. Sequenced sample: PBMCs. Source of these receptors: a man aged 25 to 45 in good health and CMV-seronegative.

This clone was seen once. The chain joins TRBV12-5 to TRBJ1-1, with no clear D. V shed 7 bases and J shed 1 base, with 10 bases lying between them. The CDR3 has 13 amino acids. Germline V lookup: CDR1 LGHNT, CDR2 FRNRAP. CDR3 DNA sequence: TGTGCTAGTGCCAACACACCGAACACTGAAGCTTTCTTT. It translates to CASANTPNTEAFF. The whole variable domain, remainder taken from reference TRBV12-5 and TRBJ1-1, is DARVTQTPRHKVTEMGQEVTMRCQPILGHNTVFWYRQTMMQGLELLAYFRNRAPLDDSGMPKDRFSAEMPDATLATLKIQPSEPRDSAVYFCASANTPNTEAFFGQGTRLTVV.

CDR3 bases: TGTGCCATCAGTGAGCACGGGACTAGCGGGCCTAGCACAGATACGCAGTATTTT. It specifies CAISEHGTSGPSTDTQYF. The rearrangement uses TRBV10-3 and TRBJ2-3; 12 nucleotides agree with TRBD2. CDR1 is ENHRY and CDR2 is SYGVKD in the germline V gene. This CDR3 comprises 18 residues. V dropped 2 bases and J dropped 0; count of bases not matched to a gene: 6.

The CDR3 DNA reads TGCGCCAGCAGAGTCGTACCGGGAGGGGTGGATGAGCAGTTCTTC. The encoded protein is CASRVVPGGVDEQFF. The chain recombines TRBV5-1 with TRBJ2-1, with TRBD2 identical over 8 bases. The CDR3 has 15 residues. Germline values: CDR1 SGHRS, CDR2 YFSETQ. J lost 8 bases, V lost 5 bases, and 12 bases had no gene match.

CDR3 sequence reads: CASSQVSYRPQETQYF. DNA of the CDR3: TGCGCCAGCAGCCAAGTTAGCTACCGACCTCAAGAGACCCAGTACTTC. The rearrangement links TRBV4-3 to TRBJ2-5; unclear D gene. Deletions cut 1 base from V and 2 bases from J, with 14 bases between. CDR1 is LGHNA and CDR2 is YSLEER in the germline V gene. The CDR3 runs 16 residues.

This chain connects TRBV12-5 to TRBJ1-5; D may be TRBD1 (6 bases). This CDR3 spans 16 amino acids. Trimming removed 6 bases from V and 4 bases from J, with 19 bases in between. Germline V gene data show CDR1 as LGHNT and CDR2 as FRNRAP. The CDR3 is CASGLAGTSPNQPQHF. DNA of the CDR3: TGTGCTAGTGGCCTCGCTGGGACATCCCCGAATCAGCCCCAGCATTTT. Full variable domain (missing parts from reference TRBV12-5 and TRBJ1-5): DARVTQTPRHKVTEMGQEVTMRCQPILGHNTVFWYRQTMMQGLELLAYFRNRAPLDDSGMPKDRFSAEMPDATLATLKIQPSEPRDSAVYFCASGLAGTSPNQPQHFGDGTRLSIL.

V and J are TRBV7-2 and TRBJ2-3, with D possibly being TRBD2 (6 bases). V was clipped by 1 base and J by 6 bases, with 8 bases between them. Germline CDR1 SGHTA, CDR2 FQGNSA. This CDR3 contains 13 residues. The CDR3 spells CASSLVRGDTQYF. The CDR3 region has the DNA TGTGCCAGCAGCTTAGTTCGGGGGGATACGCAGTATTTT.

V usage is TRBV7-6 and J usage is TRBJ2-2, with D tentatively TRBD2 (6 bases). This CDR3 has 14 residues. Germline CDR1 reads SGHVS; CDR2 reads FNYEAQ. V was trimmed by 5 bases and J by 4 bases, leaving 11 bases between them. The CDR3 reads CASSALRGTGELFF. The CDR3 nucleotides are TGTGCCAGCAGCGCCTTGCGGGGCACCGGGGAGCTGTTTTTT. Variable domain in full (rest from reference TRBV7-6 and TRBJ2-2): GAGVSQSPRYKVTKRGQDVALRCDPISGHVSLYWYRQALGQGPEFLTYFNYEAQQDKSGLPNDRFSAERPEGSISTLTIQRTEQRDSAMYRCASSALRGTGELFFGEGSRLTVL.

This clone appeared a single time. The chain links TRBV4-2 to TRBJ2-1; 9 bases map to TRBD1. V trimming: 4 bases; J trimming: 8 bases; junction bases outside the gene matches: 6. Germline V lookup: CDR1 LGHNA, CDR2 YNFKEQ. The CDR3 is 14 amino acids. The CDR3 here is CASSRNRGQDEQFF. The CDR3 bases are TGTGCCAGCAGCCGAAACAGGGGGCAGGATGAGCAGTTCTTC.

The rearrangement uses TRBV19 and TRBJ2-1; D is possibly TRBD1 (6 bases). The CDR3 has 15 amino acids. Looked up from germline, CDR1 is LNHDA and CDR2 is SQIVND (reference sequence). The V end lost 3 bases, the J end lost 6 bases, and 15 bases lay between the germline ends. The CDR3, as DNA: TGTGCCAGTAGTATTGCCGGAAAAGGGGGCAATGAGCAGTTCTTC. It codes for CASSIAGKGGNEQFF.

The rearrangement uses TRBV5-4 and TRBJ2-2, with D possibly TRBD2 on 5 matching bases. Germline assignment: CDR1 SGHNT and CDR2 YYREEE (reference sequence). This CDR3 spans 19 amino acids. The germline V and J ends were trimmed by 3 bases and 0 bases, with 21 bases remaining between them. For the CDR3, the DNA is TGTGCCAGCAGCTCCAAGACTATGACATTCCTTTCGAACACCGGGGAGCTGTTTTTT. Protein: CASSSKTMTFLSNTGELFF.

The chain combines TRBV28 with TRBJ1-2; TRBD1 agrees at 8 bases. The CDR3 is 14 residues long. Per the germline V gene, CDR1 is MDHEN and CDR2 is SYDVKM. V dropped 4 bases and J dropped 0; count of bases not matched to a gene: 1. The CDR3 loop is CASSYRGSNYGYTF. In nucleotides, the CDR3 is TGTGCCAGCAGTTACAGGGGGTCTAACTATGGCTACACCTTC.

This chain joins TRBV7-3 and TRBJ2-2, with a tentative D call TRBD1 (5 bases). In germline, CDR1 is SGHTA, CDR2 FQGTGA. CDR3 length: 14 amino acids. V gave up 5 bases and J gave up 6 bases, with 13 bases separating them. CDR3 in DNA: TGTGCCAGCAGCCGATCCAGGGAATCCGGGGAGCTGTTTTTT. This sequence encodes CASSRSRESGELFF.

The chain combines TRBV7-6 with TRBJ1-5, with 11 bases lining up with TRBD1. CDR1 is SGHVS, CDR2 FNYEAQ, per germline. The CDR3 runs 18 residues. Trimming removed 5 bases from V and 1 base from J; junction bases left unmatched: 10. The CDR3 nucleotides read TGTGCCAGCAGCCCATGGACAGGGGGCCCGGCGAGCAATCAGCCCCAGCATTTT. Translated: CASSPWTGGPASNQPQHF.

This chain joins TRBV30 and TRBJ1-5; the D gene is possibly TRBD1 (5 bases). Germline CDR1 is GTSNPN and CDR2 is SVGIG (reference sequence). V was cut by 1 base and J by 8 bases, with 12 bases left in between. This CDR3 contains 13 residues. Written as DNA, the CDR3 is TGTGCCTGGAGTGCAGGGTTGGAAAAGCCCCAGCATTTT. As protein: CAWSAGLEKPQHF.

This clone has only a few counts. The rearrangement uses TRBV6-5 and TRBJ1-1, with D perhaps matching TRBD1 (5 bases). V lost 6 bases, J lost 6 bases, and 14 bases lay in between. Germline V gene data show CDR1 as MNHEY and CDR2 as SVGAGI. The CDR3 has 13 amino acids. The CDR3 DNA reads as TGTGCCAGCAGCCGTCCTGACAGATCTGAAGCTTTCTTT. The encoded protein is CASSRPDRSEAFF.

This clone was found a few times. The CDR3 sequence is CASSLAKLSLYNEQFF. The DNA of the CDR3 is TGTGCCAGCAGCCTTGCGAAGCTCTCCCTCTACAATGAGCAGTTCTTC. This chain uses TRBV5-6 with TRBJ2-1, with unresolved D. V was trimmed by 4 bases and J by 3 bases, leaving 17 bases between them. Germline V gives CDR1 SGHDT, CDR2 YYEEEE. CDR3 length: 16 amino acids.

The CDR3 bases are TGTGCCAGTAGCCCACCCGAGGACATCACAGATACGCAGTATTTT. Translated, it gives CASSPPEDITDTQYF. V is TRBV19 and J is TRBJ2-3, with D perhaps matching TRBD1 (5 bases). The germline gives CDR1 LNHDA, CDR2 SQIVND (reference sequence). Trimming cost V 6 bases and J 2 bases, with 15 bases left between them. This CDR3 has 15 residues.

V usage is TRBV7-6 and J usage is TRBJ2-3; TRBD1 agrees at 9 bases. Germline values: CDR1 SGHVS, CDR2 FNYEAQ. J gave up 4 bases and V 2 bases, and 10 bases lay outside the gene matches. CDR3 length equals 17 residues. CDR3 DNA: TGTGCCAGCAGCTTACACCCGGGACAGGGAGGCCCAGATACGCAGTATTTT. It encodes CASSLHPGQGGPDTQYF.

V gene TRBV27 combines with J gene TRBJ2-7, with D tentatively TRBD1 (6 bases). The germline V gene has CDR1 MNHEY and CDR2 SMNVEV (reference sequence). CDR3 length: 14 residues. V was trimmed by 0 bases and J by 7 bases, leaving 13 bases between them. As DNA, the CDR3 is TGTGCCAGCAGTTTATCACAGGGAACGGGGGAGCAGTACTTC. Translated, it gives CASSLSQGTGEQYF.

The V and J genes are TRBV30 and TRBJ2-6; tentatively, D is TRBD1 (6 bases). This CDR3 contains 12 residues. From germline, CDR1 is GTSNPN and CDR2 SVGIG (reference sequence). The V end lost 0 bases, the J end lost 15 bases, and 12 bases lay between the germline ends. CDR3 in amino acids: CAWSVPQGTLTF. The CDR3 nucleotides are TGTGCCTGGAGTGTCCCACAGGGAACCCTGACTTTC.

CDR3 bases: TGTGCCAGCAGCTTAGTCGGCGGCAACTCCTACGAGCAGTACTTC. Translated: CASSLVGGNSYEQYF. The chain employs TRBV7-9 and TRBJ2-7; D is unclear. The V end lost 1 base, the J end lost 0 bases, and 10 bases lay between the germline ends. This CDR3 contains 15 residues. The germline V gene encodes CDR1 SEHNR and CDR2 FQNEAQ (reference sequence).